This TCR beta chain is drawn from a study of blood T cell repertoires in COVID-19. Study-wide background: Samples representing acute and convalescent COVID-19 were sourced from the United States, Italy and Spain.

CDR3 length: 14 residues. Per the original data handling: Quantification of nucleated cells was approximated via reference gene primer amplification. Sequenced by immunoSEQ multiplex PCR; TCRdb stores in-frame clones only, minus some. The DNA was the basis for D and trimming; V, J and clone size are from that table. The sample holds under 550,000 clones, approximately 90% seen once. The TCR was taken from a man younger than 35 with COVID-19, enrolled during active disease. Sequenced: peripheral blood. The chain combines TRBV21-1 with TRBJ2-5; TRBD2 is the table's D call, not checked against the DNA. TRBV21-1 is tagged as a pseudogene. The CDR3 sequence: CASSPRVSMETQYF. The DNA for the CDR3 is TGTGCCAGCAGCCCCCGGGTCTCCATGGAGACCCAGTACTTC.